This T cell receptor beta chain originates from a study of cytotoxic CD8 clonotypes in ibrutinib-treated CLL. Assay used: immunoSEQ multiplex PCR; TCRdb lists only in-frame clones, some missing. The data contain 65,000 to 95,000 clones, roughly 84% of them singletons. Genomic DNA (around 2 micrograms) was obtained from cryopreserved PBMCs for construction of TCR beta libraries. The sequences come from PBMCs, collected before ibrutinib treatment. The TCR sequence derives from a human donor with chronic lymphocytic leukemia.

The CDR3 DNA reads as TGTGCCAGCAGCTCCACGGGACTCCTCGAGCAGTACTTC. Encoded protein: CASSSTGLLEQYF. This rearrangement joins TRBV7-9 to TRBJ2-7, with D maybe TRBD2 (6 bases). Trimming shortened V by 4 bases and J by 6 bases, and 13 bases separated the two germline ends. Germline CDR1 SEHNR, CDR2 FQNEAQ (reference sequence). CDR3 length: 13 amino acids.